Following are 4 T cell receptor beta chains from one sample sequenced in a study of long-term antiretroviral therapy in people with HIV. Version v3.0 of the immunoSEQ assay was performed at survey level. TCRdb's copy holds only in-frame clones and misses some; the assay was immunoSEQ multiplex PCR. The sample records more than 10,000 clones, around 77% being singletons. Sequenced here: unsorted PBMCs, sampled 0.5 years before starting antiretroviral therapy. These receptors all stem from a woman aged 40-49 years with HIV.

The V and J genes are TRBV6-1 and TRBJ2-7; a weak D match, TRBD1 (6 bases). The CDR3 covers 16 residues. Trimming pared 4 bases from V and 2 bases from J, leaving 18 bases between. Germline V gene data show CDR1 as MNHNS and CDR2 as SASEGT. The CDR3 is CASSGSKQGATYEQYF. CDR3 DNA: TGTGCCAGCAGTGGTTCGAAACAGGGAGCCACCTACGAGCAGTACTTC.

The J gene is TRBJ2-3, the V gene TRBV5-4; D is possibly TRBD1 (6 bases). The germline V gene encodes CDR1 SGHNT and CDR2 YYREEE (reference sequence). V lost 2 bases and J 1 base, leaving 11 bases between the germline ends. The CDR3 consists of 15 residues. CDR3 DNA sequence: TGTGCCAGCAGCTTTCAAGGGGGAGGCACAGATACGCAGTATTTT. Translated, it gives CASSFQGGGTDTQYF.

The chain couples TRBV11-2 to TRBJ2-7; D unresolved. V dropped 1 base and J dropped 5 bases, with 3 bases sitting between them. The CDR3 sequence is 11 residues long. Per the germline V gene, CDR1 is SGHAT and CDR2 is FQNNGV. This chain's CDR3 is CASSLGDEQYF. Written as DNA, the CDR3 is TGTGCCAGCAGCTTAGGCGACGAGCAGTACTTC.

The chain links TRBV11-2 to TRBJ2-5; D is perhaps TRBD2 (7 bases). Deletions cut 8 bases from V and 4 bases from J, with 20 bases between. This CDR3 comprises 15 residues. Germline V lookup: CDR1 SGHAT, CDR2 FQNNGV. DNA of the CDR3: TGTGCCAGCCAACCGACGGGGGGCGAACGAGAGACCCAGTACTTC. Translating it yields CASQPTGGERETQYF.